Listed below are T cell receptor beta chains from one sample, sequenced in a study of cytomegalovirus exposure and HLA in healthy donors. Generated by immunoSEQ multiplex PCR, the TCRdb table keeps only in-frame clones and is missing some. Of some 130,000 clones in the sample, about four fifths are singletons; the top ten hold approximately 4%. The sequenced sample was PBMCs. All receptors come from a woman between 35 and 50 years old in good health and CMV-seronegative. CDR3s include the opening cysteine and the closing phenylalanine or tryptophan. D genes are given only for firm matches. Rows give clone size only sometimes, using once, few, many, or a class for an expanded clone.

size | D | J | V | DNA | CDR3
NA | NA | TRBJ1-1 | TRBV7-9 | TGTGCCAGCAGCTTTCCCTCGAACACTGAAGCTTTCTTT | CASSFPSNTEAFF
once | TRBD1 | TRBJ1-1 | TRBV9 | TGTGCCAGCAGCTTGGAGACAGGGGGCGCATCTGAAGCTTTCTTT | CASSLETGGASEAFF
few | TRBD2 | TRBJ2-3 | TRBV6-4 | TGTGCCAGCAGTGCGGGACTATTCACAGATACGCAGTATTTT | CASSAGLFTDTQYF
NA | NA | TRBJ1-6 | TRBV7-6 | TGTGCCAGCAGCTTAGACGGGGGGATTACCTATAATTCACCCCTCCACTTT | CASSLDGGITYNSPLHF
NA | NA | TRBJ1-1 | TRBV7-9 | TGTGCCAGCAGCTTACGGGCAGGGGTAAGCACTGAAGCTTTCTTT | CASSLRAGVSTEAFF
NA | NA | TRBJ1-2 | TRBV9 | TGTGCCAGCAGCGTAAACTCTAACTATGGCTACACCTTC | CASSVNSNYGYTF
NA | NA | TRBJ1-5 | TRBV7-6 | TGTGCCAGCAGCTTAACAGGGCAAGGAAATCAGCCCCAGCATTTT | CASSLTGQGNQPQHF
few | NA | TRBJ1-2 | TRBV5-5 | TGTGCCAGCAGCAGGCGGGGGGCCTATGGCTACACCTTC | CASSRRGAYGYTF
NA | TRBD1 | TRBJ1-1 | TRBV7-2 | TGTGCCAGCAGCCTTCGGACAGGTCTTATGAACACTGAAGCTTTCTTT | CASSLRTGLMNTEAFF
NA | TRBD2 | TRBJ2-1 | TRBV4-1 | TGCGCCAGCAGCCCCATGGGGGGAGCGGGGCCCACCAATGAGCAGTTCTTC | CASSPMGGAGPTNEQFF
NA | TRBD2 | TRBJ2-1 | TRBV7-3 | TGTGCCAGCAGCTTAATGCCTAGCGGGAGTATGTTAACTGAGCAGTTCTTC | CASSLMPSGSMLTEQFF
NA | NA | TRBJ2-2 | TRBV5-1 | TGCGCCAGCAGCTTGGTCCTAGCTCATAACACCGGGGAGCTGTTTTTT | CASSLVLAHNTGELFF